The 13 T cell receptor beta chains reported below all come from one sample, sequenced in a study of cytomegalovirus exposure and HLA in healthy donors. The data were produced by immunoSEQ multiplex PCR, yet TCRdb's version contains in-frame clones alone and is incomplete. The repertoire consists of 50,000 to 65,000 clones, with about 96% occurring once and the leading ten covering around 1%. Sequenced input: PBMCs. The receptors were sampled from a woman younger than 35 in good health and CMV-seronegative.

The rearrangement links TRBV20-1 to TRBJ2-1, with 7 nucleotides matching TRBD1. The V segment lost 7 bases and the J segment 7 bases; nucleotides outside the gene matches: 4. The CDR3 length is 11 residues. Germline V gene data show CDR1 as DFQATT and CDR2 as SNEGSKA (reference sequence). As DNA, the CDR3 is TGCAGTGTAAAACAGGGGAATGAGCAGTTCTTC. As protein: CSVKQGNEQFF.

This chain joins TRBV5-8 and TRBJ2-7, with D maybe TRBD1 (5 bases). The CDR3 spans 17 residues. The V end was cut by 0 bases, the J end by 1 base, with 17 bases between. Germline lookup yields CDR1 SGHTS and CDR2 YDEGEE. The CDR3: CASSLGAKGYLSYEQYF. The CDR3, as DNA: TGTGCCAGCAGCTTGGGGGCCAAGGGGTACCTTTCCTACGAGCAGTACTTC.

The V and J genes are TRBV2 and TRBJ2-7; TRBD1 might be the D (5 bases). Germline V gene lookup returns CDR1 SNHLY and CDR2 FYNNEI. The V and J ends lost 0 bases and 6 bases respectively, with 9 bases between them. The length of the CDR3 is 13 residues. CDR3 in DNA: TGTGCCAGCAGTGAAGCGCTGGGGCGCGAGCAGTACTTC. Its protein is CASSEALGREQYF.

This clone was seen a single time. This chain joins TRBV5-1 and TRBJ2-3; 12 bases are a match to TRBD2. The CDR3 consists of 15 residues. Germline CDR1 and CDR2: SGHRS and YFSETQ. Losses at the gene ends were 4 bases for V and 3 bases for J; bases not matched to a gene: 3. DNA of the CDR3: TGCGCCAGCAGCCCTAGCGGGAGGGCTACAGATACGCAGTATTTT. Encoded protein: CASSPSGRATDTQYF.

This chain uses TRBV5-1 with TRBJ1-5; no reliable D call. V was cut by 4 bases and J by 7 bases, with 12 bases left in between. This CDR3 contains 13 residues. The germline CDR1 and CDR2 sequences are SGHRS and YFSETQ. CDR3 sequence: CASSGIPGQPQHF. The CDR3, as DNA: TGCGCCAGCAGCGGCATCCCGGGGCAGCCCCAGCATTTT.

Turning to this clone: At one boundary the junction diverges from the germline segment, which might be a read error. This rearrangement joins TRBV7-6 to TRBJ2-2, with a weak D call TRBD2 (6 bases). From germline, CDR1 is SGHVS and CDR2 FNYEAQ. The CDR3 runs to 16 residues. CDR3 sequence: CGSSPRGWGDTGELFF. The DNA of the CDR3 is TGTGGCAGCAGCCCACGCGGGTGGGGGGACACCGGGGAGCTGTTTTTT.

The chain has TRBV6-1 and TRBJ2-2; a possible D gene is TRBD2 (7 bases). The CDR3 length is 14 residues. V lost 6 bases and J 4 bases, leaving 12 bases between the germline ends. Germline V gene sequence: CDR1 MNHNS, CDR2 SASEGT. This CDR3 reads CASSAGGPTGELFF. The CDR3 DNA reads as TGTGCCAGCAGCGCCGGGGGGCCCACCGGGGAGCTGTTTTTT.

The CDR3 DNA reads as TGCGCCAGCAGCCACCCGGGACTAGCGGGAGGGGGAGATACGCAGTATTTT. It translates to CASSHPGLAGGGDTQYF. The chain employs TRBV4-1 and TRBJ2-3; 16 positions match TRBD2. The junction had 5 bases not matched to a gene; V was cut back by 3 bases and J by 5 bases. From germline, CDR1 is MGHRA and CDR2 YSYEKL. The CDR3 covers 17 residues.

The chain joins TRBV18 to TRBJ1-5, with 8 bases identical to TRBD1. Trimming at V came to 3 bases and at J to 6 bases, leaving 7 bases not matched to a gene. This CDR3 is 15 amino acids long. Germline CDR1 reads KGHSH; CDR2 reads LQKENI. CDR3 DNA sequence: TGTGCCAGCTCACCCCAGGGGGCTGTGGGTCAGCCCCAGCATTTT. It translates to CASSPQGAVGQPQHF. The variable domain in full, with the rest retrieved from reference TRBV18 and TRBJ1-5, is NAGVMQNPRHLVRRRGQEARLRCSPMKGHSHVYWYRQLPEEGLKFMVYLQKENIIDESGMPKERFSAEFPKEGPSILRIQQVVRGDSAAYFCASSPQGAVGQPQHFGDGTRLSIL.

The chain couples TRBV10-2 to TRBJ1-5; D unresolved. This CDR3 spans 17 amino acids. In germline, CDR1 is WSHSY, CDR2 SAAADI. V was cut by 2 bases and J by 5 bases, with 19 bases left in between. The CDR3 bases are TGCGCCAGCAGTGAGCCCCGTACGTCTGCGCGGTATCAGCCCCAGCATTTT. Amino acid sequence: CASSEPRTSARYQPQHF.

This clone has just a few counts. The CDR3 nucleotides read TGTGCCAGCAGTGAGCAGGCGGGCTCTGGAAACACCATATATTTT. Amino acid sequence: CASSEQAGSGNTIYF. The chain employs TRBV6-1 and TRBJ1-3; D is unresolved. The germline V gene has CDR1 MNHNS and CDR2 SASEGT. V dropped 3 bases and J dropped 0 bases, with 9 bases sitting between them. The CDR3 is made up of 15 amino acids.

The rearrangement links TRBV27 to TRBJ2-6, with TRBD1 identical over 7 bases. Germline-derived CDR1 and CDR2 are MNHEY and SMNVEV (reference sequence). The J segment lost 4 bases and the V segment lost 0 bases, leaving 6 bases of the junction unmatched. This CDR3 is built from 17 residues. The CDR3 nucleotides are TGTGCCAGCAGTTTATCGTATAGGGGGCTCGGGGCCAACGTCCTGACTTTC. Protein product: CASSLSYRGLGANVLTF.

This chain uses TRBV5-4 with TRBJ2-7; D is uncertain. Germline assignment: CDR1 SGHNT and CDR2 YYREEE (reference sequence). The CDR3 has 13 amino acids. The V end was cut by 4 bases, the J end by 2 bases, with 10 bases between. The CDR3 region is CASSPGSPYEQYF. DNA of the CDR3: TGTGCCAGCAGCCCCGGGTCACCCTACGAGCAGTACTTC. Full variable domain (remainder filled in from reference TRBV5-4 and TRBJ2-7): ETGVTQSPTHLIKTRGQQVTLRCSSQSGHNTVSWYQQALGQGPQFIFQYYREEENGRGNFPPRFSGLQFPNYSSELNVNALELDDSALYLCASSPGSPYEQYFGPGTRLTVT.